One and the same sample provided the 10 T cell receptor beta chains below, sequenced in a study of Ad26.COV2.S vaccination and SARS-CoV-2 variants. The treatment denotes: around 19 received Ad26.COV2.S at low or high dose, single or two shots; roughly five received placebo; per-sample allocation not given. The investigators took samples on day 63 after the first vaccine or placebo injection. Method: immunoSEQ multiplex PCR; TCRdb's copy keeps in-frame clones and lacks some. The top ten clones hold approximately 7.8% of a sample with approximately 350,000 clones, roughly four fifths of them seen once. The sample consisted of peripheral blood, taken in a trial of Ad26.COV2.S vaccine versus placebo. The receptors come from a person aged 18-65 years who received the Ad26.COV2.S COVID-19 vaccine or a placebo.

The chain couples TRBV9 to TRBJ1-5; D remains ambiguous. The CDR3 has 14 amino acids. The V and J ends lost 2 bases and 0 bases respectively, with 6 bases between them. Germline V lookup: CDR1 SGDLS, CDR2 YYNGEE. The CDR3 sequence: CASSVGNSNQPQHF. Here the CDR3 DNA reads TGTGCCAGCAGCGTCGGGAATAGCAATCAGCCCCAGCATTTT.

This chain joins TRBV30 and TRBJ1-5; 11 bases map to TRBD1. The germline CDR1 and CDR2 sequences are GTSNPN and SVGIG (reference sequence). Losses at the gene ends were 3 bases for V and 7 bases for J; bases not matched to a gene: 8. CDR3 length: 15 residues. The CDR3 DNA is TGTGCCTGGAGCACGGACAGGGGGCGCGGGCAGCCCCAGCATTTT. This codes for CAWSTDRGRGQPQHF.

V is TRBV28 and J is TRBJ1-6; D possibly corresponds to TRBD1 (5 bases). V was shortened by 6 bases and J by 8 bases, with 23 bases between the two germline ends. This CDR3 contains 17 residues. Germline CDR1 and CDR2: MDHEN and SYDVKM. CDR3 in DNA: TGTGCCAGCAGCCCACCATTAACCGGGACTCTTGATTCACCCCTCCACTTT. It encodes CASSPPLTGTLDSPLHF.

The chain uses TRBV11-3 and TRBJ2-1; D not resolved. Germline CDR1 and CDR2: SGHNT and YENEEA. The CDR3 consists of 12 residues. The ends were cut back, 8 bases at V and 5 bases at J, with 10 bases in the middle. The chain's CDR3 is CASCEADNEQFF. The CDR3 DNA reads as TGTGCCAGCTGTGAGGCTGACAATGAGCAGTTCTTC.

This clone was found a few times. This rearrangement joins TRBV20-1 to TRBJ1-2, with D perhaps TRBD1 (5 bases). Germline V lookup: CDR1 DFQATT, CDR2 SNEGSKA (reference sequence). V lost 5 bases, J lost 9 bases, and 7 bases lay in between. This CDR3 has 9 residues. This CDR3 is CSAGGSYTF. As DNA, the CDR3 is TGCAGTGCTGGGGGGAGCTACACCTTC.

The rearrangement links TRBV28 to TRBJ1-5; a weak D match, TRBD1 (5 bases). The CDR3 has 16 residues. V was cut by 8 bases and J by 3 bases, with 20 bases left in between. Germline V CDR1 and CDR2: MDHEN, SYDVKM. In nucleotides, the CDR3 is TGTGCCAGCTACGCTACACTCGGGGGAATCAATCAGCCCCAGCATTTT. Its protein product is CASYATLGGINQPQHF.

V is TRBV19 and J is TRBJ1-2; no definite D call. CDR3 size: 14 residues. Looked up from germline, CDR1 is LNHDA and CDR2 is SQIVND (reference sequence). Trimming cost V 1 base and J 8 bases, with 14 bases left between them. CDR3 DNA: TGTGCCAGTAGTATAGGGGGAGACTCATTCGGCTACACCTTC. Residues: CASSIGGDSFGYTF.

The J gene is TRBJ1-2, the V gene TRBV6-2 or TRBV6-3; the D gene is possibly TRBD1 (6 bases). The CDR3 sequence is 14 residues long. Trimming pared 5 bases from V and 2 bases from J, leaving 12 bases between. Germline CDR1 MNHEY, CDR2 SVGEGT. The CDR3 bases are TGTGCCAGCAGTCACGGAGGGGGGAACTATGGCTACACCTTC. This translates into CASSHGGGNYGYTF.

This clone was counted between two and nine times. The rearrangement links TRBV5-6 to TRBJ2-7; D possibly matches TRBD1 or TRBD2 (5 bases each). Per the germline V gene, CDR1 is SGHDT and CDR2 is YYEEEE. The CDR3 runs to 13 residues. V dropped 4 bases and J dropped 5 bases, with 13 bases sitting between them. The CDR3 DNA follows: TGTGCCAGCAGCGAGTTCGGGGCGCACGAGCAGTACTTC. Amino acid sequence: CASSEFGAHEQYF.

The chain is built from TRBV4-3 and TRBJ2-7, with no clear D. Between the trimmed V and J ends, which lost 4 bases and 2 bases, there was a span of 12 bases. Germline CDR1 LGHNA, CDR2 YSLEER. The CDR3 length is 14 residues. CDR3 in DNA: TGCGCCAGCAGCCGGAAGGACGGAGCCTACGAGCAGTACTTC. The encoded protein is CASSRKDGAYEQYF.